This T cell receptor (beta chain) was sequenced during a study of shared clonotypes between healthy human individuals. General study results and limits: Researchers sampled only blood; tissue repertoires likely differ.

Germline V gene lookup returns CDR1 SGDLS and CDR2 YYNGEE. V lost 3 bases to trimming and J lost 4 bases; unmatched junction nucleotides: 5. The CDR3 spans 15 residues. Naive CD4+ cells were CD45RA-selected; the remaining cells were memory. Study processing details: Filtering differed for immunoSEQ, which gave only junction sequences without quality scores. Data came from immunoSEQ multiplex PCR; TCRdb stores just in-frame clones and leaves some out. V, J and clone size derive from that table, while D and trimming were established from the DNA sequence. The table records over a million clones, 96% of them present only once. Notes on this clone: Its target is not known.

The genes are TRBV9 and TRBJ2-1; 9 bases are shared with TRBD2. Sample: naive CD4+ T cells sorted from blood. As to subset: CD45RA+ positively selected. The TCR comes from a man aged 25-45 years in good health. The CDR3 bases are TGTGCCAGCAGCGGGGAAGCGGGAGGATACAATGAGCAGTTCTTC. Translating gives CASSGEAGGYNEQFF.